The clone carrying this T cell receptor beta chain was picked up many times. This sample was included in a study of tumor-infiltrating lymphocytes in oesophageal squamous cell carcinoma. TCRdb fed the PCR reads into MiXCR, producing one record per CDR3 protein. The sample contains roughly 20,000 distinct CDR3 sequences, 35% to 40% of which appear only once. CDR3 length equals 15 residues. Trimming took 5 bases from V and 4 from J; bases not matched to a gene: 7. Germline CDR1 SGHAT, CDR2 FQNNGV. This TCR was sampled from a male donor with esophageal squamous cell carcinoma. Source material: esophageal tumor tissue. V usage is TRBV11-2 and J usage is TRBJ2-5, with 10 nucleotides matching TRBD2. The CDR3 is CASSLSGGAGETQYF. CDR3 bases: TGTGCCAGCAGCCTGAGCGGGGGGGCCGGAGAGACCCAGTACTTC.